This TCR beta chain was identified in a study of blood T cell repertoires in COVID-19. Study-wide context: There were acute and convalescent COVID-19 samples, and they came from the United States, Italy and Spain. T cells, B-cell-depleted T cells, or PBMCs provided the cDNA or gDNA that served as material.

Generated by immunoSEQ multiplex PCR, the TCRdb table keeps only in-frame clones and is missing some. The sample shows under 30,000 clones, 87% of them seen only once. This clone appeared a few times. Material for sequencing was peripheral blood. The TCR sequence derives from a human donor in a cohort sampled during active COVID-19.

The CDR3 coding sequence is TGTGCCAGCAGTCCCGCCTGGGGCAGGAGCGACTATGGCTACACCTTC. Translated: CASSPAWGRSDYGYTF. The J gene is TRBJ1-2, the V gene TRBV27, with a weak D call TRBD1 (5 bases). Trimming removed 5 bases at V and 3 bases at J, with 19 bases between. This CDR3 comprises 16 residues. In germline, CDR1 is MNHEY, CDR2 SMNVEV (reference sequence).